These 27 T cell receptor beta chains came from one sample sequenced in a study of T-cell reconstitution after alpha-beta-depleted transplantation in children. The library targeted TCRbeta and was prepared with unique molecular identifiers. TCRdb redid the calling of the PCR reads with MiXCR, one entry per CDR3 protein. The sample shows approximately 82,000 distinct CDR3 sequences, roughly 20% of them seen only once. The source material was PBMCs, mostly from graft donor cells, sampled 360 days after TCRalphabeta/CD19-depleted stem cell transplant. Receptors originate from a male patient aged 2 to 9 who had a stem cell transplant for acute lymphoblastic leukemia, so the T cells may come from the graft donor.

V is TRBV11-3 and J is TRBJ2-1, with D perhaps matching TRBD1 (5 bases). CDR3 size: 13 residues. With 5 bases removed from V and 3 bases from J, the gap between germline ends came to 8 bases. Per the germline V gene, CDR1 is SGHNT and CDR2 is YENEEA. The chain's CDR3 is CASSRTYYNEQFF. Written as DNA, the CDR3 is TGTGCCAGCAGCCGGACATACTACAATGAGCAGTTCTTC.

The V call is TRBV10-3, the J call TRBJ2-1; 9 bases are a match to TRBD2. The CDR3 is 15 residues long. Germline CDR1 reads ENHRY; CDR2 reads SYGVKD. Losses at the gene ends were 4 bases for V and 0 bases for J; bases not matched to a gene: 1. CDR3 in amino acids: CAISGSGGSYNEQFF. In DNA form, the CDR3 reads TGTGCCATCAGTGGTAGCGGGGGCTCCTACAATGAGCAGTTCTTC.

This clonotype has at least ten counts. This chain links TRBV29-1 with TRBJ2-3; TRBD2 might be the D (5 bases). The V and J ends lost 4 bases and 5 bases respectively, with 7 bases between them. The CDR3 loop spans 11 amino acids. Germline V gene lookup returns CDR1 SQVTM and CDR2 ANQGSEA. The DNA of the CDR3 is TGCAGCGTTGGGGCGGGAGATACGCAGTATTTT. This sequence encodes CSVGAGDTQYF.

This chain links TRBV5-1 with TRBJ2-7; 7 nucleotides match TRBD2. J gave up 4 bases and V 2 bases, and 9 bases lay outside the gene matches. This CDR3 is built from 15 residues. CDR1 is SGHRS, CDR2 YFSETQ, per germline. DNA of the CDR3: TGCGCCAGCAGCTTCCCGGGACCGGGGGGATACGAGCAGTACTTC. This gives the protein CASSFPGPGGYEQYF.

The chain carries TRBV23-1 and TRBJ2-1; unclear D gene. TRBV23-1 is recorded as an ORF, its role being uncertain. The V end was cut by 9 bases, the J end by 0 bases, with 6 bases between. The length of the CDR3 is 12 residues. The CDR3 region has the DNA TGCGCCAGTCAGAGCTCCTACAATGAGCAGTTCTTC. Residues: CASQSSYNEQFF.

This clonotype has a handful of counts. J is TRBJ2-6 and V is TRBV2; TRBD2 might be the D (6 bases). The V end lost 4 bases, the J end lost 2 bases, and 21 bases lay between the germline ends. CDR1 is SNHLY, CDR2 FYNNEI, per germline. The CDR3 is made up of 19 amino acids. The CDR3 DNA reads TGTGCCAGCAGTGTCCCACGAAAAGCGGGTAGAACTGGGGCCAACGTCCTGACTTTC. This encodes CASSVPRKAGRTGANVLTF.

This clonotype turned up a few times. The chain links TRBV5-1 to TRBJ1-6; D may be TRBD1 (5 bases). Per the germline V gene, CDR1 is SGHRS and CDR2 is YFSETQ. The length of the CDR3 is 14 residues. Trimming took 4 bases from V and 9 from J, leaving 14 bases between them. CDR3 sequence reads: CASSLEGRLSPLHF. CDR3 DNA: TGCGCCAGCAGCCTGGAGGGACGGCTTTCACCCCTCCACTTT.

In this sample, this clonotype turned up a few times. The chain links TRBV2 to TRBJ2-1; D gene unclear. Germline values: CDR1 SNHLY, CDR2 FYNNEI. V lost 0 bases and J 5 bases, leaving 14 bases between the germline ends. This CDR3 is 16 amino acids long. CDR3 loop: CASSEAGTPAHNEQFF. The DNA of the CDR3 is TGTGCCAGCAGTGAAGCTGGTACACCAGCACACAATGAGCAGTTCTTC.

This clonotype came up a few times. The chain recombines TRBV5-1 with TRBJ2-2; D unresolved. Deletions cut 0 bases from V and 0 bases from J, with 9 bases between. The CDR3 length is 16 residues. Per germline, CDR1 SGHRS and CDR2 YFSETQ. The CDR3 nucleotides are TGCGCCAGCAGCTTGGCCCCCAGCGCGAACACCGGGGAGCTGTTTTTT. This sequence encodes CASSLAPSANTGELFF.

This clonotype was counted ten times or more. CDR3 loop: CASSPYGQATRNTEAFF. CDR3 sequence (DNA): TGTGCCAGCAGCCCTTACGGACAGGCAACTCGGAACACTGAAGCTTTCTTT. The chain joins TRBV7-8 to TRBJ1-1; 7 nucleotides align to TRBD1. CDR3 size: 17 residues. The junction had 13 bases not matched to a gene; V was cut back by 5 bases and J by 1 base. In germline, CDR1 is SGHVS, CDR2 FQNEAQ.

This clonotype appeared many times. The V and J genes are TRBV5-1 and TRBJ2-7; possibly TRBD2 for D (5 bases). The CDR3 is 14 residues long. V dropped 4 bases and J dropped 2 bases, with 13 bases sitting between them. The germline V gene encodes CDR1 SGHRS and CDR2 YFSETQ. CDR3 amino acids: CASSRSGPPYEQYF. The CDR3 DNA follows: TGCGCCAGCAGCCGGAGCGGCCCTCCCTACGAGCAGTACTTC.

A few counts support this clonotype. This chain's CDR3 is CASSLTARYEQYF. The CDR3 nucleotides are TGTGCCAGCAGTCTGACGGCGCGATACGAGCAGTACTTC. V is TRBV12-3 or TRBV12-4 and J is TRBJ2-7, with unresolved D. CDR3 size: 13 residues. Trimming stripped 5 bases from V and 4 bases from J, with 12 bases between.

The sample holds a few counts of this clonotype. The chain combines TRBV28 with TRBJ2-3; 10 nucleotides agree with TRBD2. Germline CDR1 is MDHEN and CDR2 is SYDVKM. V lost 4 bases, J lost 6 bases, and 4 bases stayed unmatched. The CDR3 has 14 amino acids. For the CDR3, the DNA is TGTGCCAGCAGTTCCTATAGCGGGAGGGATACGCAGTATTTT. Its protein is CASSSYSGRDTQYF. Based on the CDR3 plus reference TRBV28 and TRBJ2-3, the full variable domain is DVKVTQSSRYLVKRTGEKVFLECVQDMDHENMFWYRQDPGLGLRLIYFSYDVKMKEKGDIPEGYSVSREKKERFSLILESASTNQTSMYLCASSSYSGRDTQYFGPGTRLTVL.

There are a few counts of this clonotype. The J gene is TRBJ1-2, the V gene TRBV5-1; D may be TRBD1 (5 bases). Trimming pared 0 bases from V and 14 bases from J, leaving 23 bases between. Looked up from germline, CDR1 is SGHRS and CDR2 is YFSETQ. This CDR3 has 15 amino acids. The CDR3 is CASSLEGTPWVEWTF. CDR3 bases: TGCGCCAGCAGCTTGGAAGGGACCCCTTGGGTTGAGTGGACCTTC. Supplemented by reference TRBV5-1 and TRBJ1-2, the full variable domain reads KAGVTQTPRYLIKTRGQQVTLSCSPISGHRSVSWYQQTPGQGLQFLFEYFSETQRNKGNFPGRFSGRQFSNSRSEMNVSTLELGDSALYLCASSLEGTPWVEWTFGSGTRLTVV.

This clonotype was found a few times. The V and J genes are TRBV10-3 and TRBJ2-7, with 9 bases aligning to TRBD2. CDR3 length: 15 residues. From germline, CDR1 is ENHRY and CDR2 SYGVKD. The ends lost 10 bases at V and 0 bases at J; junction bases unmatched: 10. The CDR3 spells CATSFGSGSSYEQYF. The CDR3 region has the DNA TGTGCCACCTCGTTTGGTAGCGGGAGCTCCTACGAGCAGTACTTC.

This clonotype was detected only a few times. This rearrangement joins TRBV25-1 to TRBJ2-1, with TRBD2 identical over 7 bases. CDR3 length: 13 residues. The germline V gene has CDR1 MGHDK and CDR2 SYGVNS. The ends lost 1 base at V and 10 bases at J; junction bases unmatched: 4. The CDR3 nucleotides are TGTGCCAGCAGTGAATCGGGGGGTCAAGAGCAGTTCTTC. It codes for CASSESGGQEQFF.

The chain couples TRBV19 to TRBJ2-5; a possible D gene is TRBD1 (5 bases). There are 14 residues in the CDR3. Germline V CDR1 and CDR2: LNHDA, SQIVND (reference sequence). V was cut by 5 bases and J by 4 bases, with 14 bases left in between. The chain's CDR3 is CASSGVVRGETQYF. The CDR3 nucleotides are TGTGCCAGTAGTGGCGTAGTTAGGGGAGAGACCCAGTACTTC. Using reference TRBV19 and TRBJ2-5 for the parts outside the CDR3, the full variable domain is DGGITQSPKYLFRKEGQNVTLSCEQNLNHDAMYWYRQDPGQGLRLIYYSQIVNDFQKGDIAEGYSVSREKKESFPLTVTSAQKNPTAFYLCASSGVVRGETQYFGPGTRLLVL.

This clonotype was recorded many times. This rearrangement joins TRBV7-4 to TRBJ1-1; 11 bases are shared with TRBD1. Germline CDR1 is SGHVT and CDR2 is SQSDAQ. This CDR3 comprises 17 residues. The J segment lost 0 bases and the V segment lost 5 bases, leaving 8 bases of the junction unmatched. The chain's CDR3 is CASSPRDRGTMNTEAFF. DNA of the CDR3: TGTGCCAGCAGCCCTAGGGACAGGGGGACAATGAACACTGAAGCTTTCTTT.

The chain uses TRBV6-5 and TRBJ2-1, with TRBD2 identical over 8 bases. The V segment lost 4 bases and the J segment 5 bases; nucleotides outside the gene matches: 10. Germline CDR1 MNHEY, CDR2 SVGAGI. The CDR3 runs to 16 residues. The chain's CDR3 is CASSLQWETSDNEQFF. The DNA for the CDR3 is TGTGCCAGCAGTTTACAGTGGGAGACTAGCGACAATGAGCAGTTCTTC.

The chain carries TRBV4-1 and TRBJ2-6; D is perhaps TRBD1 or TRBD2 (5 bases each). The CDR3 length is 18 residues. The germline V gene encodes CDR1 MGHRA and CDR2 YSYEKL. Trimming stripped 0 bases from V and 0 bases from J, with 12 bases between. This CDR3 reads CASSQDTGPLSGANVLTF. CDR3 nucleotide sequence: TGCGCCAGCAGCCAAGATACGGGGCCCCTCTCTGGGGCCAACGTCCTGACTTTC.

This clonotype was seen a handful of times. The DNA for the CDR3 is TGCGCCAGCAGTTTGACTACCCCGAGCAATGAGCAGTTCTTC. Encoded protein: CASSLTTPSNEQFF. The gene calls are TRBV5-1 and TRBJ2-1, with D possibly matching TRBD2 (5 bases). CDR1 is SGHRS, CDR2 YFSETQ, per germline. This CDR3 has 14 amino acids. With 5 bases removed from V and 6 bases from J, the gap between germline ends came to 15 bases.

The rearrangement joins TRBV7-8 to TRBJ2-7; 10 positions match TRBD2. V trimming: 1 base; J trimming: 11 bases; junction bases outside the gene matches: 5. The CDR3 loop spans 13 amino acids. CDR1 SGHVS and CDR2 FQNEAQ come from the germline V gene. This chain's CDR3 is CASSLGLAGVEYF. The CDR3 DNA sequence: TGTGCCAGCAGCTTAGGGCTAGCGGGAGTTGAGTACTTC.

A few counts support this clonotype. This sequence joins TRBV12-3 or TRBV12-4 and TRBJ2-5, with D possibly being TRBD2 (5 bases). The CDR3 has 13 amino acids. V was shortened by 4 bases and J by 4 bases, with 10 bases between the two germline ends. DNA of the CDR3: TGTGCCAGCAGTTCGCATAGCGCAGAGACCCAGTACTTC. This sequence encodes CASSSHSAETQYF.

This clonotype was recorded a few times. The CDR3 protein is CASSTQGSNEKLFF. The CDR3 nucleotides read TGTGCCAGCAGTACACAGGGTTCTAATGAAAAACTGTTTTTT. V gene TRBV6-1 combines with J gene TRBJ1-4, with D possibly TRBD1 on 6 matching bases. In germline, CDR1 is MNHNS, CDR2 SASEGT. This CDR3 spans 14 amino acids. Trimming took 5 bases from V and 3 from J, leaving 10 bases between them.

This clonotype was detected many times. The chain couples TRBV5-1 to TRBJ1-4; tentatively, D is TRBD1 (5 bases). V lost 4 bases, J lost 14 bases, and 15 bases lay in between. Germline assignment: CDR1 SGHRS and CDR2 YFSETQ. CDR3 length equals 12 residues. CDR3 nucleotides: TGCGCCAGCAGCGCTCAGGGATCAGGTCTGTTTTTT. It encodes CASSAQGSGLFF. Combining the CDR3 with reference TRBV5-1 and TRBJ1-4 gives the whole variable domain KAGVTQTPRYLIKTRGQQVTLSCSPISGHRSVSWYQQTPGQGLQFLFEYFSETQRNKGNFPGRFSGRQFSNSRSEMNVSTLELGDSALYLCASSAQGSGLFFGSGTQLSVL.

The chain is built from TRBV12-3 or TRBV12-4 and TRBJ2-1; 8 bases are a match to TRBD2. The V segment lost 5 bases and the J segment 6 bases; nucleotides outside the gene matches: 12. CDR3 length: 16 amino acids. This chain's CDR3 is CASSAELAARVNEQFF. As DNA, the CDR3 is TGTGCCAGCAGTGCCGAACTAGCGGCAAGGGTCAATGAGCAGTTCTTC.

This clonotype has ten or more counts. V is TRBV6-1 and J is TRBJ2-2; 9 bases are a match to TRBD2. Per germline, CDR1 MNHNS and CDR2 SASEGT. The CDR3 consists of 15 residues. V lost 6 bases and J lost 2; bases outside the gene matches: 4. CDR3 nucleotide sequence: TGTGCCAGCAGGAATAGCGGGAGTAACACCGGGGAGCTGTTTTTT. Its translation is CASRNSGSNTGELFF.